What follows is one TCR beta chain and its context. The data derive from a study of blood T cell repertoires in COVID-19. Study as a whole: Whether acute or convalescent, the COVID-19 samples came from the United States, Italy and Spain. PBMCs, B-cell-depleted T cells, or T cells provided the cDNA or gDNA that made up the material.

Individuals drawn from around 25 US areas were about 18 to 95 years old. Participant reports of clinical history set cohort assignment. CDR1 MDHEN and CDR2 SYDVKM come from the germline V gene. With V trimmed by 5 bases and J by 7 bases, 4 bases remained unmatched. The CDR3 runs 14 residues. Libraries were prepared by immunoSEQ multiplex PCR; TCRdb keeps only in-frame clonotypes and omits some of them. Counted here are about 180,000 clones, 70% to 80% occurring once; the ten biggest clones make up around 15%. The clonotype was recovered from a woman in her 50s who had recovered from COVID-19. The sequenced material came from PBMCs or T cells enriched from blood (not recorded which). This chain joins TRBV28 and TRBJ2-1; TRBD2 aligns across 11 bases. The CDR3: CASSPGTSGNEQFF. CDR3 DNA sequence: TGTGCCAGCAGTCCCGGGACTAGCGGTAATGAGCAGTTCTTC.